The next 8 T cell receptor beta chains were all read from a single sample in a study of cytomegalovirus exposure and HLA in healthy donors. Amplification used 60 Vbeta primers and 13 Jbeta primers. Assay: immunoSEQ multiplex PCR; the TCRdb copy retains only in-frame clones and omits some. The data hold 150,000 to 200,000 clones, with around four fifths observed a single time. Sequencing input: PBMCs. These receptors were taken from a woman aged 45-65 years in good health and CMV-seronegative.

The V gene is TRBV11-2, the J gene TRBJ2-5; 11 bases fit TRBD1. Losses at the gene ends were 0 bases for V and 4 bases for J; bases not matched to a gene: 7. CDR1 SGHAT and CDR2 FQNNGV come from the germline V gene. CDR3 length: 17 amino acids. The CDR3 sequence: CASSLDRGTGGVETQYF. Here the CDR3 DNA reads TGTGCCAGCAGCTTAGATCGGGGGACAGGGGGAGTAGAGACCCAGTACTTC.

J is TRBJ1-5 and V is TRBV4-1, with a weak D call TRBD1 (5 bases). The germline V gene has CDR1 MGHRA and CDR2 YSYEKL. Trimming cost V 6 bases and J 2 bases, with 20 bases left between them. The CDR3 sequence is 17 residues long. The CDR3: CASSGLTGAGRNQPQHF. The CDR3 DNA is TGCGCCAGCAGTGGGCTAACAGGTGCCGGTCGCAATCAGCCCCAGCATTTT.

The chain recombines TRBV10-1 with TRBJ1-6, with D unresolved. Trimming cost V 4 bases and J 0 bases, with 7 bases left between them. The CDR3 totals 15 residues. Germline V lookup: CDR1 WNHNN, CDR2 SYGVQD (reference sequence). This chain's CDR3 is CASSVSSSYNSPLHF. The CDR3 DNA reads TGCGCCAGCAGTGTTTCGAGCTCCTATAATTCACCCCTCCACTTT.

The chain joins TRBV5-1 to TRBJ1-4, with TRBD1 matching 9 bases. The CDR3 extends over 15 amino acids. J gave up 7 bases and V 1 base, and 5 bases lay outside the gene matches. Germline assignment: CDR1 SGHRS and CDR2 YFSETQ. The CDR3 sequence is CASSLTGGASEKLFF. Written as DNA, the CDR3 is TGCGCCAGCAGCTTGACAGGGGGCGCGTCTGAAAAACTGTTTTTT.

The CDR3 is CASSLYGGNEQFF. Written as DNA, the CDR3 is TGTGCCAGCAGCTTGTACGGGGGTAATGAGCAGTTCTTC. This chain joins TRBV5-6 and TRBJ2-1; D is perhaps TRBD2 (6 bases). The V and J ends lost 1 base and 7 bases respectively, with 9 bases between them. From germline, CDR1 is SGHDT and CDR2 YYEEEE. This CDR3 is built from 13 residues.

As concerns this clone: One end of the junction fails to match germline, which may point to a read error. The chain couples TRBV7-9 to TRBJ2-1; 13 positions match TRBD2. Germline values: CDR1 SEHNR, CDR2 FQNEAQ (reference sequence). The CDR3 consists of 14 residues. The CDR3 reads CASSQRLAGGPCIF. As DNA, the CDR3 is TGTGCCAGCAGCCAACGACTAGCGGGAGGCCCCTGTATCTTC.

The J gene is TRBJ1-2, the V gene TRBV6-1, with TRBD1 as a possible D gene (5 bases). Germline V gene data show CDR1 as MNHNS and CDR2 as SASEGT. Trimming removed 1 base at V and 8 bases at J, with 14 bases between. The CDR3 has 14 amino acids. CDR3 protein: CASSEETEAGGYTF. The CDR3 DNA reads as TGTGCCAGCAGTGAAGAGACAGAGGCCGGGGGCTACACCTTC.

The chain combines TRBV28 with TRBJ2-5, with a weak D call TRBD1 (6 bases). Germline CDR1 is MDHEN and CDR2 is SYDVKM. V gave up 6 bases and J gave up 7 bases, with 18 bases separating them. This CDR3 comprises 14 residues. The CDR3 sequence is CASSPGGGIATQYF. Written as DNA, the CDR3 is TGTGCCAGCAGCCCCGGTGGGGGCATCGCGACCCAGTACTTC.